The clone carrying this T cell receptor beta chain was counted once. Trimming took off 6 bases at V and 3 bases at J, with 10 bases between the two ends. This CDR3 contains 13 residues. Germline V gene sequence: CDR1 KGHDR, CDR2 SFDVKD. These data come from a study of blood T cell repertoires in COVID-19. For the study at large: Material from acute and convalescent COVID-19 was sourced from the United States, Italy and Spain. The analysed material was cDNA or gDNA that came from T cells, B-cell-depleted T cells, or PBMCs.

Only in-frame clones appear in the TCRdb table, and some are missing; sequencing was by immunoSEQ multiplex PCR. The sample consists of about 97,000 clones, 81% of them appearing once. The clonotype originates from a man in his 60s with acute or convalescent COVID-19. The sample consisted of peripheral blood. The chain employs TRBV24-1 and TRBJ1-1, with a weak D call TRBD1 (5 bases). CDR3 loop: CATSHPGDTEAFF. CDR3 coding DNA: TGTGCCACCAGTCATCCGGGGGACACTGAAGCTTTCTTT.